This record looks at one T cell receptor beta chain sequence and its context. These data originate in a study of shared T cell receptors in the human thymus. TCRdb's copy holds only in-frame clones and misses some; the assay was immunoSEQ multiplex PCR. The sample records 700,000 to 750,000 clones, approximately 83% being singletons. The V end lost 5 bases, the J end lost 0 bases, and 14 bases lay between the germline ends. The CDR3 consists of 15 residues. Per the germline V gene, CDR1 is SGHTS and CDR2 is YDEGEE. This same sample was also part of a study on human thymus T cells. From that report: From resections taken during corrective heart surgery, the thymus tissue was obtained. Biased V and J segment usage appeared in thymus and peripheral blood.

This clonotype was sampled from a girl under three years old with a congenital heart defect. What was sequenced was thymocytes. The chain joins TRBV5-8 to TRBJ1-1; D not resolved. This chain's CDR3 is CASSPGRGMNTEAFF. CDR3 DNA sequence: TGTGCCAGCAGTCCCGGGAGAGGGATGAACACTGAAGCTTTCTTT.